A single sample gave rise to the 14 T cell receptor beta chains below, sequenced in a study of T cells in Graves' hyperthyroidism and ophthalmopathy. The investigators amplified TCR beta CDR3 regions from RNA transcripts. In the first-round RT-PCR of the TCR CDR3, the HTBI primer set was used. Each CDR3 protein gets one entry after TCRdb re-called the multiplex PCR reads with MiXCR. The sample comprises approximately 420,000 distinct CDR3 sequences, about 15% of which are singletons, and about 30% rests with the top ten. The sample taken for sequencing was blood. Receptors originate from a woman aged 25 to 39 with Graves' hyperthyroidism.

Many counts were recorded for this clonotype. V and J are TRBV3-1 and TRBJ2-7; 10 bases align to TRBD2. J was trimmed by 7 bases and V by 3 bases; bases with no gene match: 9. Germline CDR1 is LGHDT and CDR2 is YNNKEL (reference sequence). This CDR3 is 15 amino acids long. The CDR3 here is CASSQVAGGHGEQYF. The CDR3, as DNA: TGTGCCAGCAGCCAGGTAGCGGGAGGACACGGTGAGCAGTACTTC.

This chain connects TRBV28 to TRBJ2-5; D tentatively fits TRBD1 or TRBD2 (5 bases each). CDR3 length equals 14 residues. Germline V gene lookup returns CDR1 MDHEN and CDR2 SYDVKM. Trimming took off 5 bases at V and 5 bases at J, with 15 bases between the two ends. In DNA form, the CDR3 reads TGTGCCAGCAGTCACCTCGACTGGGGGGAGACCCAGTACTTC. Protein: CASSHLDWGETQYF.

Ten or more counts support this clonotype. The chain employs TRBV11-2 and TRBJ2-2; D uncertain. With 7 bases removed from V and 1 base from J, the gap between germline ends came to 10 bases. CDR3 length: 14 amino acids. Looked up from germline, CDR1 is SGHAT and CDR2 is FQNNGV. The CDR3 DNA sequence: TGTGCCAGCAACCCCATCCGGAACACCGGGGAGCTGTTTTTT. It encodes CASNPIRNTGELFF.

The genes are TRBV24-1 and TRBJ2-2; D is possibly TRBD1 (5 bases). V was shortened by 5 bases and J by 3 bases, with 9 bases between the two germline ends. Germline CDR1 reads KGHDR; CDR2 reads SFDVKD. The CDR3 covers 14 residues. The CDR3, as DNA: TGTGCCACCAGTGGCGGACACTACACCGGGGAGCTGTTTTTT. Translated, it gives CATSGGHYTGELFF.

This clonotype came up a few times. A read error may produce the germline difference seen at one junction end. The chain carries TRBV28 and TRBJ2-1; 9 positions agree with TRBD2. Per the germline V gene, CDR1 is MDHEN and CDR2 is SYDVKM. The CDR3 contains 15 residues. Written as DNA, the CDR3 is TGTGCCAGCAGAGATAGCGGGAGACCCGAGCAGGGCCCCATCTTC. Translated, it gives CASRDSGRPEQGPIF.

This clonotype has at least ten counts. The chain combines TRBV18 with TRBJ1-1; D uncertain. The germline V gene has CDR1 KGHSH and CDR2 LQKENI. V shed 2 bases and J shed 3 bases, with 13 bases lying between them. The CDR3 contains 15 residues. CDR3 sequence: CASSPYGGLDTEAFF. The CDR3 DNA reads TGTGCCAGCTCACCATATGGTGGATTGGACACTGAAGCTTTCTTT.

This clonotype was seen a handful of times. The genes are TRBV5-1 and TRBJ1-1, with D maybe TRBD1 (6 bases). This CDR3 contains 15 residues. The germline gives CDR1 SGHRS, CDR2 YFSETQ. V lost 3 bases and J 0 bases, leaving 12 bases between the germline ends. Written as DNA, the CDR3 is TGCGCCAGCAGCTCACAGGGTATTCTGAACACTGAAGCTTTCTTT. Encoded protein: CASSSQGILNTEAFF.

The V and J genes are TRBV7-9 and TRBJ1-4; unclear D gene. There are 16 residues in the CDR3. Per the germline V gene, CDR1 is SEHNR and CDR2 is FQNEAQ (reference sequence). The ends were cut back, 5 bases at V and 1 base at J, with 14 bases in the middle. Here the CDR3 DNA reads TGTGCCAGCAGCCCAGCAGGAACCTTAACTAATGAAAAACTGTTTTTT. Protein product: CASSPAGTLTNEKLFF. Full variable domain (rest looked up from reference TRBV7-9 and TRBJ1-4): DTGVSQNPRHKITKRGQNVTFRCDPISEHNRLYWYRQTLGQGPEFLTYFQNEAQLEKSRLLSDRFSAERPKGSFSTLEIQRTEQGDSAMYLCASSPAGTLTNEKLFFGSGTQLSVL.

The J gene is TRBJ2-1, the V gene TRBV29-1; 10 bases are a match to TRBD2. CDR1 SQVTM and CDR2 ANQGSEA come from the germline V gene. V was pared by 6 bases and J by 5 bases, with 4 bases of the junction left unmatched. The length of the CDR3 is 13 residues. The CDR3 reads CSVVAGGHNEQFF. The CDR3 DNA is TGCAGCGTGGTAGCGGGAGGTCACAATGAGCAGTTCTTC.

This clonotype has just a few counts. CDR3 region: CAWSPMDEQYF. For the CDR3, the DNA is TGTGCCTGGTCCCCCATGGACGAGCAGTACTTC. The chain recombines TRBV30 with TRBJ2-7; D gene unclear. The germline V gene has CDR1 GTSNPN and CDR2 SVGIG (reference sequence). The CDR3 covers 11 residues. V lost 5 bases, J lost 5 bases, and 10 bases lay in between.

This clonotype has just a few counts. V usage is TRBV7-9 and J usage is TRBJ1-2, with D possibly TRBD1 on 5 matching bases. CDR3 length: 13 amino acids. CDR1 is SEHNR and CDR2 is FQNEAQ in the germline V gene (reference sequence). Trimming stripped 5 bases from V and 6 bases from J, with 13 bases between. The CDR3 is CASSQNSDNGYTF. The CDR3 DNA is TGTGCCAGCAGCCAAAACTCGGACAATGGCTACACCTTC.

This clonotype was observed a few times. The chain joins TRBV28 to TRBJ2-7, with D perhaps being TRBD1 or TRBD2 (5 bases each). The V end was cut by 5 bases, the J end by 5 bases, with 16 bases between. Germline assignment: CDR1 MDHEN and CDR2 SYDVKM. The CDR3 has 14 residues. The CDR3 region is CASSPRLVGDEQYF. The CDR3 nucleotides read TGTGCCAGCAGTCCCCGTTTGGTGGGGGACGAGCAGTACTTC.

Details on this clonotype: This sequence may be a read error, since a much larger clone differs from it by one base. The gene calls are TRBV7-2 and TRBJ2-7, with 8 bases fitting TRBD2. CDR1 SGHTA and CDR2 FQGNSA come from the germline V gene. The J segment lost 7 bases and the V segment lost 4 bases, leaving 6 bases of the junction unmatched. The CDR3 runs to 13 residues. The CDR3 DNA is TGTGCCAGCAGCTGGTGGACTAGCAGTGAGCAGTACTTC. The encoded protein is CASSWWTSSEQYF.

Many counts were recorded for this clonotype. The V call is TRBV18, the J call TRBJ1-5; D unclear. Germline CDR1 reads KGHSH; CDR2 reads LQKENI. This CDR3 region has 13 residues. Trimming took 1 base from V and 5 from J, leaving 6 bases between them. The CDR3 region has the DNA TGTGCCAGCTCACCACACAGCGATCAGCCCCAGCATTTT. Translating it yields CASSPHSDQPQHF.